What follows describes a single T cell receptor beta chain. TCRB immunosequencing input was roughly 530 nanograms of biopsy DNA per sample. Clones were sequenced by immunoSEQ multiplex PCR, and TCRdb holds only the in-frame ones, with some missing. Among thousands of clones listed, under 85% were seen once. The CDR3 has 16 amino acids. J lost 2 bases, V lost 5 bases, and 8 bases had no gene match. CDR1 and CDR2 from the germline V gene are SGHAT and FQNNGV. This specimen comes from a study of T cell repertoires in ileal Crohn's disease. The overall study: All patients had surgery for stricturing (about 60%) or penetrating (about 39%) disease.

The chain links TRBV11-2 to TRBJ2-1; 8 bases align to TRBD2. This receptor was obtained from an adult with Crohn's disease. The sample was ileal tissue. The CDR3 spells CASSPGRGAPYNEQFF. The CDR3 nucleotides read TGTGCCAGCAGCCCCGGGCGGGGGGCCCCCTACAATGAGCAGTTCTTC.